This TCR beta chain stems from a study of CD8 T cells in ankylosing spondylitis. This clonotype was seen many times. The target antigen is unknown. Germline lookup yields CDR1 MNHNY and CDR2 SVGAGI (reference sequence). Trimming cost V 0 bases and J 5 bases, with 7 bases left between them. This CDR3 contains 13 residues. Study findings and constraints: From matched ankylosing spondylitis synovial fluid, disease-linked clones were reportedly recovered at significantly enriched levels. In the blood and synovial fluid of reactive arthritis, some motif variants had been previously reported.

In making TCR beta libraries, quantitative 5'-RACE with molecular barcodes was used. TCRdb processed the 5' RACE reads anew with MiXCR; each CDR3 protein has one entry. The sample has under 85,000 distinct CDR3 sequences, approximately 5% seen once. The genes are TRBV6-6 and TRBJ2-5; D is unclear. This receptor was obtained from a male donor with ankylosing spondylitis or in good health (not recorded which). Input material: blood, either unsorted or a sorted T cell fraction (not recorded which). The CDR3, as DNA: TGTGCCAGCAGTTACTCGAAGTCGGAGACCCAGTACTTC. It yields the protein CASSYSKSETQYF.